This T cell receptor (beta chain) appears in the sequencing data of a study of T cell responses to AZD1222 COVID-19 vaccine. General study findings and limits: Per reports, nearly half of all spike-specific TCRs target regions that are unmutated in variants. Two doses of AZD1222 preceded a rise in Spike-specific TCR breadth and depth. No day 14 peak samples; only post-peak repertoires were characterized.

Using immunoSEQ multiplex PCR, the repertoire was profiled, and TCRdb retains in-frame clones only, with some absent. The data show about 120,000 clones, with more than 85% seen just once and approximately 3% held by the top ten. This CDR3 spans 15 amino acids. V was cut by 5 bases and J by 8 bases, with 16 bases left in between. Germline loops: CDR1 SGHVS, CDR2 FQNEAQ. With respect to this clone: What it recognizes is unknown.

The chain uses TRBV7-8 and TRBJ1-6; TRBD1 might be the D (5 bases). This sequence was found in an adult in good health. Sample: peripheral blood, taken on day 0 of AZD1222 vaccination. In DNA form, the CDR3 reads TGTGCCAGCAGCCAACCAATCTCAGGGTATTCACCCCTCCACTTT. It yields the protein CASSQPISGYSPLHF.